The 19 T cell receptor beta chains reported below all come from one sample, sequenced in a study of shared clonotypes between healthy human individuals. TCRdb keeps only in-frame clones here, not all; method: immunoSEQ multiplex PCR. Counted here are millions of clones, approximately 90% occurring once; the ten biggest clones make up over 0.12%. The sample comprised naive CD4+ T cells sorted from blood. Described subset: CD45RA+ positively selected. The receptors were sampled from a young man in good health.

CDR3 sequence (DNA): TGCGCCAGCGCAGGGTCCTACGAGCAGTACTTC. This sequence encodes CASAGSYEQYF. The chain uses TRBV4-3 and TRBJ2-7, with D possibly being TRBD1 (5 bases). V was clipped by 8 bases and J by 1 base, with 6 bases between them. Germline values: CDR1 LGHNA, CDR2 YSLEER. The CDR3 contains 11 residues.

The CDR3 reads CASREVGAVQETQYF. The CDR3 DNA follows: TGTGCCAGCAGGGAGGTCGGGGCCGTCCAAGAGACCCAGTACTTC. The gene calls are TRBV2 and TRBJ2-5; possibly TRBD1 or TRBD2 for D (5 bases each). Germline V gene sequence: CDR1 SNHLY, CDR2 FYNNEI. V lost 6 bases, J lost 1 base, and 15 bases lay in between. This CDR3 comprises 15 residues.

Of note for this clone: This specimen includes other DNA sequences encoding the same CDR3. The chain recombines TRBV11-2 with TRBJ2-7, with TRBD1 matching over 9 bases. The germline gives CDR1 SGHAT, CDR2 FQNNGV. J gave up 4 bases and V 5 bases, and 9 bases lay outside the gene matches. This CDR3 is 15 amino acids long. CDR3 DNA: TGTGCCAGCAGCCTGGGACAGGGAGGGAGTTACGAGCAGTACTTC. This sequence encodes CASSLGQGGSYEQYF. The full variable domain, completed using reference TRBV11-2 and TRBJ2-7, is EAGVAQSPRYKIIEKRQSVAFWCNPISGHATLYWYQQILGQGPKLLIQFQNNGVVDDSQLPKDRFSAERLKGVDSTLKIQPAKLEDSAVYLCASSLGQGGSYEQYFGPGTRLTVT.

As regards this clone: One end of the junction is discordant with germline, which a read error may explain. The chain links TRBV2 to TRBJ1-2, with D tentatively TRBD1 (6 bases). CDR3 length: 15 amino acids. Per the germline V gene, CDR1 is SNHLY and CDR2 is FYNNEI. The CDR3 bases are TGTGCCAGCAGGGAAGACAGGTCCCAAATTTATGGCTACACCTTC. Residues: CASREDRSQIYGYTF.

The chain has TRBV11-2 and TRBJ1-1; D might be TRBD1 (5 bases). Per germline, CDR1 SGHAT and CDR2 FQNNGV. The CDR3 has 13 amino acids. The V and J ends lost 3 bases and 7 bases respectively, with 12 bases between them. This CDR3 reads CASSFGGADEAFF. The CDR3 DNA is TGTGCCAGCAGCTTCGGGGGAGCGGATGAAGCTTTCTTT.

V gene TRBV18 combines with J gene TRBJ2-2; no clear D. Germline values: CDR1 KGHSH, CDR2 LQKENI. CDR3 length equals 12 residues. V lost 3 bases to trimming and J lost 10 bases, with 9 bases between them. The CDR3 DNA is TGTGCCAGCTCACCCCTGGCGGAGGAGCTGTTTTTT. This gives the protein CASSPLAEELFF.

The chain carries TRBV19 and TRBJ1-1; 9 bases fit TRBD1. The germline V gene has CDR1 LNHDA and CDR2 SQIVND (reference sequence). The ends lost 7 bases at V and 2 bases at J; junction bases unmatched: 11. The CDR3 runs to 16 residues. CDR3: CASMMAPGQGNTEAFF. In DNA form, the CDR3 reads TGTGCCAGTATGATGGCTCCGGGACAGGGAAACACTGAAGCTTTCTTT.

The V call is TRBV30, the J call TRBJ2-4, with 10 bases identical to TRBD1. The V gene end was trimmed by 3 bases and the J gene end by 1 base; junction bases not matched to a gene: 9. The CDR3 is made up of 17 amino acids. CDR1 GTSNPN and CDR2 SVGIG come from the germline V gene (reference sequence). The CDR3 reads CAWRAPTGGTAKNIQYF. DNA of the CDR3: TGTGCCTGGAGAGCCCCGACAGGGGGCACGGCCAAAAACATTCAGTACTTC. Drawing the rest from reference TRBV30 and TRBJ2-4, the complete variable domain is SQTIHQWPATLVQPVGSPLSLECTVEGTSNPNLYWYRQAAGRGLQLLFYSVGIGQISSEVPQNLSASRPQDRQFILSSKKLLLSDSGFYLCAWRAPTGGTAKNIQYFGAGTRLSVL.

This rearrangement joins TRBV5-1 to TRBJ2-2; D is undetermined. V lost 5 bases and J lost 8, with 13 bases in between. Looked up from germline, CDR1 is SGHRS and CDR2 is YFSETQ. CDR3 length: 13 residues. The CDR3 sequence is CASSFGSTGELFF. The CDR3 DNA follows: TGCGCCAGCAGTTTCGGTAGCACGGGGGAGCTGTTTTTT.

The V and J genes are TRBV27 and TRBJ2-7; TRBD1 matches 9 bases. The trim removed 6 bases at V and 3 bases at J, leaving 6 bases unmatched. The CDR3 runs 14 residues. CDR1 MNHEY and CDR2 SMNVEV come from the germline V gene (reference sequence). CDR3 sequence (DNA): TGTGCCAGCAGGCGACAGGGGGGAAACTACGAGCAGTACTTC. Residues: CASRRQGGNYEQYF.

DNA for the CDR3: TGTGCCAGCAGACCAGACAGGGCCGCCTACGAGCAGTACTTC. Its protein is CASRPDRAAYEQYF. The chain couples TRBV25-1 to TRBJ2-7; 7 nucleotides line up with TRBD1. The CDR3 is 14 amino acids. CDR1 is MGHDK and CDR2 is SYGVNS in the germline V gene. V trimming: 6 bases; J trimming: 2 bases; junction bases outside the gene matches: 7.

The gene calls are TRBV6-1 and TRBJ1-4; D is unresolved. The CDR3 is made up of 16 amino acids. Germline CDR1 is MNHNS and CDR2 is SASEGT. The germline V and J ends were trimmed by 1 base and 0 bases, with 9 bases remaining between them. The CDR3 DNA reads TGTGCCAGCAGTGAAGTTAGGGTTTCAACTAATGAAAAACTGTTTTTT. Protein: CASSEVRVSTNEKLFF.

The V gene is TRBV6-5, the J gene TRBJ2-2; D might be TRBD1 or TRBD2, each matching 5 bases. The germline gives CDR1 MNHEY, CDR2 SVGAGI. V dropped 10 bases and J dropped 0 bases, with 9 bases sitting between them. This CDR3 region has 13 residues. CDR3 sequence reads: CATRGPNTGELFF. The CDR3 region has the DNA TGTGCCACCCGGGGCCCGAACACCGGGGAGCTGTTTTTT.

The V call is TRBV14, the J call TRBJ1-2; a possible D gene is TRBD1 (5 bases). Germline V gene lookup returns CDR1 SGHDN and CDR2 FVKESK. CDR3 length: 14 amino acids. The V end lost 6 bases, the J end lost 5 bases, and 16 bases lay between the germline ends. The CDR3 nucleotides are TGTGCCAGCAGTCGACTTTGGGGGGAATATGGCTACACCTTC. Protein sequence: CASSRLWGEYGYTF.

The chain carries TRBV7-2 and TRBJ2-7; D not certain. Germline V gene lookup returns CDR1 SGHTA and CDR2 FQGNSA. The CDR3 is 14 amino acids. Trimming pared 4 bases from V and 5 bases from J, leaving 15 bases between. DNA of the CDR3: TGTGCCAGCAGCTCACGGACCAAGGGCCACGAGCAGTACTTC. Translating it yields CASSSRTKGHEQYF.

The J gene is TRBJ2-7, the V gene TRBV28; D gene ambiguous. The CDR3 consists of 14 residues. CDR1 is MDHEN and CDR2 is SYDVKM in the germline V gene. V dropped 3 bases and J dropped 3 bases, with 12 bases sitting between them. In DNA form, the CDR3 reads TGTGCCAGCAGTTTGGTGTCCTCTGTCTACGAGCAGTACTTC. Amino acid sequence: CASSLVSSVYEQYF.

This clone was counted a single time. V usage is TRBV6-6 and J usage is TRBJ2-5; 7 positions match TRBD1. From germline, CDR1 is MNHNY and CDR2 SVGAGI (reference sequence). V trimming: 7 bases; J trimming: 1 base; junction bases outside the gene matches: 9. The CDR3 is made up of 15 amino acids. CDR3 sequence reads: CASIYKGALQETQYF. The CDR3 DNA is TGTGCCAGCATCTACAAGGGGGCCCTCCAAGAGACCCAGTACTTC.

The V call is TRBV9, the J call TRBJ1-6, with D perhaps matching TRBD1 (5 bases). This CDR3 region has 18 residues. Germline values: CDR1 SGDLS, CDR2 YYNGEE. The germline V and J ends were trimmed by 1 base and 4 bases, with 18 bases remaining between them. CDR3: CASSVSDSPTLYNSPLHF. The CDR3 nucleotides read TGTGCCAGCAGCGTAAGTGACAGCCCAACACTTTATAATTCACCCCTCCACTTT.

The chain combines TRBV6-1 with TRBJ1-4; tentatively, D is TRBD1 (5 bases). Per germline, CDR1 MNHNS and CDR2 SASEGT. The CDR3 runs to 20 residues. With 0 bases removed from V and 0 bases from J, the gap between germline ends came to 20 bases. CDR3 in amino acids: CASSEAMRAGLGATNEKLFF. CDR3 DNA: TGTGCCAGCAGTGAAGCGATGCGGGCCGGCCTGGGGGCAACTAATGAAAAACTGTTTTTT.